The 30 T cell receptor beta chains below come from one sample, sequenced in a study of OX40 agonist ivuxolimab in advanced cancers. Measured with immunoSEQ multiplex PCR; TCRdb has only the in-frame clones, and not every one. Among more than 50,000 clones listed, approximately 92% were seen once. The sequencing here drew on CD4+ or CD8+ T cells sorted from blood, taken in a trial of the OX40 agonist ivuxolimab. All receptors derive from an adult with an advanced solid tumor such as melanoma, head and neck, liver or kidney cancer.

Only a few counts were recorded for this clone. The genes are TRBV11-2 and TRBJ2-1, with D possibly being TRBD1 (6 bases). From germline, CDR1 is SGHAT and CDR2 FQNNGV. The germline V and J ends were trimmed by 0 bases and 0 bases, with 12 bases remaining between them. This CDR3 is 17 amino acids long. The CDR3 DNA reads as TGTGCCAGCAGCTTAGACTACAGGGTTGGCTCCTACAATGAGCAGTTCTTC. This gives the protein CASSLDYRVGSYNEQFF. Full variable domain (remainder filled in from reference TRBV11-2 and TRBJ2-1): EAGVAQSPRYKIIEKRQSVAFWCNPISGHATLYWYQQILGQGPKLLIQFQNNGVVDDSQLPKDRFSAERLKGVDSTLKIQPAKLEDSAVYLCASSLDYRVGSYNEQFFGPGTRLTVL.

V is TRBV19 and J is TRBJ2-7; 8 bases line up with TRBD1. Unmatched junction bases numbered 6, after V lost 5 bases and J lost 0 bases. The germline V gene has CDR1 LNHDA and CDR2 SQIVND (reference sequence). This CDR3 is 15 amino acids long. CDR3 coding DNA: TGTGCCAGTAGTCCCCGGACAGGGAGCTCCTACGAGCAGTACTTC. Protein sequence: CASSPRTGSSYEQYF.

The V and J genes are TRBV6-4 and TRBJ2-7, with TRBD1 matching 9 bases. The V gene's germline CDR1 is MRHNA and CDR2 SNTAGT. V lost 6 bases, J lost 1 base, and 7 bases stayed unmatched. The CDR3 is 15 amino acids. The DNA for the CDR3 is TGTGCCAGCAGCAAAACAGGGGGCCAATCCTACGAGCAGTACTTC. Its protein is CASSKTGGQSYEQYF.

The V and J genes are TRBV29-1 and TRBJ2-1; D unresolved. The V end lost 6 bases, the J end lost 5 bases, and 8 bases lay between the germline ends. The CDR3 loop spans 11 amino acids. Germline CDR1 and CDR2: SQVTM and ANQGSEA. The CDR3 coding sequence is TGCAGCGTAGGCGAGGACAATGAGCAGTTCTTC. Encoded protein: CSVGEDNEQFF.

The CDR3 bases are TGCGCCAGCAGCTTAGGACAGGGAATTAGTCACGAGCAGTACTTC. Translation gives CASSLGQGISHEQYF. The chain has TRBV5-1 and TRBJ2-7; 8 nucleotides agree with TRBD1. Trimming removed 2 bases from V and 5 bases from J; junction bases left unmatched: 9. CDR1 SGHRS and CDR2 YFSETQ come from the germline V gene. CDR3 length: 15 residues.

The genes are TRBV5-5 and TRBJ1-4, with D hard to call. V was shortened by 0 bases and J by 4 bases, with 7 bases between the two germline ends. The CDR3 is made up of 14 amino acids. Per germline, CDR1 SGHKS and CDR2 YYEKEE (reference sequence). The CDR3 loop is CASSLGQINEKLFF. DNA for the CDR3: TGTGCCAGCAGCTTGGGGCAGATTAATGAAAAACTGTTTTTT.

In nucleotides, the CDR3 is TGTGCCAGCAGTTTCTATAGGGGGAAGCTCGGGTTTGGGGCCAACGTCCTGACTTTC. It translates to CASSFYRGKLGFGANVLTF. The chain is built from TRBV27 and TRBJ2-6; tentatively, D is TRBD1 (6 bases). The CDR3 is made up of 19 amino acids. Germline V lookup: CDR1 MNHEY, CDR2 SMNVEV (reference sequence). Trimming left V 3 bases short and J 3 bases short, with 21 bases between.

The genes are TRBV5-1 and TRBJ2-1, with D perhaps TRBD1 (6 bases). The CDR3 runs to 15 residues. CDR1 is SGHRS, CDR2 YFSETQ, per germline. Trimming removed 1 base at V and 2 bases at J, with 10 bases between. In DNA form, the CDR3 reads TGCGCCAGCAGCTTGTTACAGGGAACCTACAATGAGCAGTTCTTC. Translated: CASSLLQGTYNEQFF.

The V gene is TRBV6-1, the J gene TRBJ2-5; D is possibly TRBD1 (6 bases). With 8 bases removed from V and 3 bases from J, the gap between germline ends came to 13 bases. This CDR3 spans 13 amino acids. Germline assignment: CDR1 MNHNS and CDR2 SASEGT. CDR3 in DNA: TGTGCCAGCGGGGGCTGGCTGGAAGAGACCCAGTACTTC. Protein product: CASGGWLEETQYF.

The chain is built from TRBV5-1 and TRBJ2-2, with D possibly being TRBD1 (6 bases). Trimming removed 5 bases from V and 5 bases from J, with 10 bases in between. CDR1 SGHRS and CDR2 YFSETQ come from the germline V gene. The CDR3 consists of 13 residues. CDR3 residues: CASRERGTGELFF. In nucleotides, the CDR3 is TGCGCCAGCAGAGAGAGGGGGACCGGGGAGCTGTTTTTT.

This chain connects TRBV21-1 to TRBJ1-5. TRBV21-1 is termed a pseudogene. The length of the CDR3 is 16 residues. The CDR3 coding sequence is TGTGCCAGCAGCAATGTGCCGACCAAGGAGGGGCAGCCCCAGCATTTT. Translating it yields CASSNVPTKEGQPQHF.

The genes are TRBV19 and TRBJ1-5; tentatively, D is TRBD1 (5 bases). The CDR3 has 16 amino acids. V lost 2 bases and J lost 2, with 13 bases in between. CDR1 is LNHDA, CDR2 SQIVND, per germline (reference sequence). CDR3 in amino acids: CASSIMGVAGNQPQHF. CDR3 bases: TGTGCCAGTAGTATAATGGGGGTAGCAGGCAATCAGCCCCAGCATTTT. Combining the CDR3 with reference TRBV19 and TRBJ1-5 gives the whole variable domain DGGITQSPKYLFRKEGQNVTLSCEQNLNHDAMYWYRQDPGQGLRLIYYSQIVNDFQKGDIAEGYSVSREKKESFPLTVTSAQKNPTAFYLCASSIMGVAGNQPQHFGDGTRLSIL.

In its sample, this clone was seen once. V and J are TRBV27 and TRBJ1-2; 7 bases align to TRBD1. Germline values: CDR1 MNHEY, CDR2 SMNVEV (reference sequence). V lost 3 bases to trimming and J lost 4 bases; unmatched junction nucleotides: 2. There are 13 residues in the CDR3. CDR3 sequence: CASSLTGFYGYTF. CDR3 nucleotide sequence: TGTGCCAGCAGTTTGACAGGGTTCTATGGCTACACCTTC.

This clone showed up just a few times. Additional DNA sequences in this sample encode the identical CDR3. The J gene is TRBJ1-4, the V gene TRBV7-9; D ambiguous. The CDR3 contains 11 residues. Trimming left V 2 bases short and J 8 bases short, with 3 bases between. Per germline, CDR1 SEHNR and CDR2 FQNEAQ (reference sequence). CDR3 sequence reads: CASSLNEKLFF. In nucleotides, the CDR3 is TGTGCCAGCAGCTTAAACGAAAAACTGTTTTTT.

This clone has only a few counts. This sequence joins TRBV6-1 and TRBJ2-5; TRBD2 agrees at 14 bases. The CDR3 spans 15 residues. Per the germline V gene, CDR1 is MNHNS and CDR2 is SASEGT. The V and J ends lost 5 bases and 4 bases, in that order; junction bases with no gene match: 3. The chain's CDR3 is CASSIGTSGGETQYF. CDR3 coding DNA: TGTGCCAGCAGTATTGGGACTAGCGGGGGAGAGACCCAGTACTTC.

The V call is TRBV7-9, the J call TRBJ1-3; the match to TRBD1 covers 8 bases. The CDR3 has 12 amino acids. Looked up from germline, CDR1 is SEHNR and CDR2 is FQNEAQ (reference sequence). The trim removed 11 bases at V and 0 bases at J, leaving 0 bases unmatched. Written as DNA, the CDR3 is TGTGCCGGGACAGGCTCTGGAAACACCATATATTTT. Translating gives CAGTGSGNTIYF.

The chain joins TRBV28 to TRBJ2-7; D tentatively reads TRBD1 or TRBD2 (7 bases each). The CDR3 loop spans 12 amino acids. Between the trimmed V and J ends, which lost 10 bases and 6 bases, there was a span of 16 bases. The V gene's germline CDR1 is MDHEN and CDR2 SYDVKM. CDR3 sequence reads: CATQGGVGEQYF. For the CDR3, the DNA is TGTGCCACCCAGGGGGGGGTGGGCGAGCAGTACTTC. The whole variable domain, filled in from reference TRBV28 and TRBJ2-7, reads DVKVTQSSRYLVKRTGEKVFLECVQDMDHENMFWYRQDPGLGLRLIYFSYDVKMKEKGDIPEGYSVSREKKERFSLILESASTNQTSMYLCATQGGVGEQYFGPGTRLTVT.

This chain links TRBV18 with TRBJ1-5; D gene uncertain. The CDR3 extends over 14 amino acids. The V gene lost 5 bases and the J gene lost 5 bases, with 13 bases spanning the gap. The germline gives CDR1 KGHSH, CDR2 LQKENI. The CDR3 is CASSLYGGYQPQHF. The CDR3 region has the DNA TGTGCCAGCTCATTGTATGGAGGATATCAGCCCCAGCATTTT.

This sequence joins TRBV7-9 and TRBJ1-3; D perhaps matches TRBD1 (6 bases). V lost 5 bases to trimming and J lost 5 bases, with 16 bases between them. CDR1 is SEHNR, CDR2 FQNEAQ, per germline (reference sequence). The CDR3 runs to 15 residues. This chain's CDR3 is CASSTPRQARNTIYF. The CDR3, as DNA: TGTGCCAGCAGCACCCCCCGACAGGCAAGAAACACCATATATTTT.

The chain joins TRBV13 to TRBJ2-1, with 8 bases lining up with TRBD2. The CDR3 has 14 amino acids. V trimming: 4 bases; J trimming: 8 bases; junction bases outside the gene matches: 7. Germline CDR1 PRHDT, CDR2 FYEKMQ (reference sequence). In DNA, the CDR3 is TGTGCCAGCAGCTCTATAGCGGGGCTGGATGAGCAGTTCTTC. Protein: CASSSIAGLDEQFF.

The chain links TRBV13 to TRBJ2-1; TRBD2 agrees at 9 bases. With 1 base clipped from V and 6 bases from J, the junction kept 13 bases outside the gene matches. Germline CDR1 is PRHDT and CDR2 is FYEKMQ (reference sequence). The CDR3 totals 18 residues. Written as DNA, the CDR3 is TGTGCCAGCAGCTTAGCGATGGAGGGACTAGCAGGATCCAATGAGCAGTTCTTC. Translating it yields CASSLAMEGLAGSNEQFF.

This chain links TRBV11-2 with TRBJ1-1, with no clear D. Germline values: CDR1 SGHAT, CDR2 FQNNGV. This CDR3 has 15 residues. V lost 6 bases to trimming and J lost 1 base, with 15 bases between them. The CDR3 reads CASSFRKRGNTEAFF. CDR3 in DNA: TGTGCCAGCAGTTTCCGAAAACGGGGGAACACTGAAGCTTTCTTT.

The chain combines TRBV27 with TRBJ1-4, with TRBD1 identical over 7 bases. The V and J ends lost 5 bases and 6 bases, in that order; junction bases with no gene match: 9. The CDR3 has 15 residues. Germline V lookup: CDR1 MNHEY, CDR2 SMNVEV (reference sequence). CDR3 DNA: TGTGCCAGCAGTGGGGGAGGGGACAGCTATGAAAAACTGTTTTTT. Protein product: CASSGGGDSYEKLFF.

V usage is TRBV27 and J usage is TRBJ1-2, with a tentative D call TRBD1 (6 bases). Germline assignment: CDR1 MNHEY and CDR2 SMNVEV (reference sequence). V shed 3 bases and J shed 1 base, with 12 bases lying between them. The CDR3 consists of 15 residues. In DNA, the CDR3 is TGTGCCAGCAGTTTGGGACAAAAACTTAACTATGGCTACACCTTC. As protein: CASSLGQKLNYGYTF.

The chain combines TRBV27 with TRBJ2-7; TRBD2 matches 9 bases. V trimming: 3 bases; J trimming: 5 bases; junction bases outside the gene matches: 8. The CDR3 has 15 residues. The germline CDR1 and CDR2 sequences are MNHEY and SMNVEV (reference sequence). Written as DNA, the CDR3 is TGTGCCAGCAGTTTTTCACCCCTAGCGGGAAACGAGCAGTACTTC. Translated, it gives CASSFSPLAGNEQYF.

The chain uses TRBV18 and TRBJ2-7; TRBD1 is a possible D gene (6 bases). This CDR3 spans 14 amino acids. The ends were cut back, 2 bases at V and 3 bases at J, with 11 bases in the middle. In germline, CDR1 is KGHSH, CDR2 LQKENI. The CDR3 loop reads CASSPDRTFYEQYF. The CDR3 DNA sequence: TGTGCCAGCTCACCAGACAGGACTTTCTACGAGCAGTACTTC.

This chain connects TRBV7-9 to TRBJ1-4, with no clear D. Germline assignment: CDR1 SEHNR and CDR2 FQNEAQ (reference sequence). Trimming removed 3 bases at V and 5 bases at J, with 7 bases between. This CDR3 contains 13 residues. CDR3 region: CASSFVSNEKLFF. The CDR3 coding sequence is TGTGCCAGCAGCTTCGTGTCGAATGAAAAACTGTTTTTT.

The V call is TRBV27, the J call TRBJ2-5; D may be TRBD1 or TRBD2 (5 bases each). Trimming removed 8 bases from V and 4 bases from J, with 14 bases in between. The CDR3 runs to 13 residues. CDR1 is MNHEY, CDR2 SMNVEV, per germline (reference sequence). The CDR3 region is CASLGGAGETQYF. The DNA of the CDR3 is TGTGCCAGCCTTGGGGGTGCGGGAGAGACCCAGTACTTC.

The gene calls are TRBV27 and TRBJ2-1, with 16 positions matching TRBD2. CDR1 and CDR2 from the germline V gene are MNHEY and SMNVEV (reference sequence). With V trimmed by 5 bases and J by 9 bases, 4 bases remained unmatched. The CDR3 consists of 15 residues. This chain's CDR3 is CASSLGTSGRGEQFF. The CDR3, as DNA: TGTGCCAGCAGTCTTGGGACTAGCGGGAGGGGTGAGCAGTTCTTC.

V usage is TRBV5-1 and J usage is TRBJ2-2; the D gene is possibly TRBD1 (6 bases). The CDR3 is 14 residues long. Germline V CDR1 and CDR2: SGHRS, YFSETQ. Trimming took off 3 bases at V and 5 bases at J, with 11 bases between the two ends. CDR3 bases: TGCGCCAGCAGCTCCACAGGGAATACCGGGGAGCTGTTTTTT. Translation gives CASSSTGNTGELFF.